This TCR beta chain was sequenced in a study of blood T cell repertoires in COVID-19. Study information: T cells, B-cell-depleted T cells, or PBMCs provided the cDNA or gDNA that served as material.

Per the authors' pipeline: How many nucleated cells were present was estimated from reference gene primer amplification. Profiled with immunoSEQ multiplex PCR; TCRdb holds only in-frame clones, not every one. The V and J calls and the clone size are those of that table, but D and trimming were determined from the DNA. This sample has about 420,000 clones, with 70% to 90% found just once. Enrollment of patients from Seattle took place during active infection, with longitudinal follow-up. The receptor was derived from a man younger than 35 with COVID-19, enrolled during active disease. The sample comprised peripheral blood.

The CDR3 nucleotides are TGTGCCAGCAGCGAGAGCGGCCCCGGGGAGCTGTTTTTT. This sequence encodes CASSESGPGELFF. The chain employs TRBV7-8 and TRBJ2-2, with D maybe TRBD2 (5 bases). Germline V gene lookup returns CDR1 SGHVS and CDR2 FQNEAQ. There are 13 residues in the CDR3. Trimming pared 5 bases from V and 6 bases from J, leaving 10 bases between.